A selection of T cell receptor beta chains follows, all from one sample in a study of PD-1 blockade in classical Hodgkin lymphoma. Sequencing was performed with immunoSEQ multiplex PCR; in TCRdb, only in-frame clones are kept and a portion is missing. In the table there are some 84,000 clones, nearly 95% of which are singletons. Sequences were derived from peripheral blood mononuclear cells (PBMCs), sampled before the second cycle of nivolumab. All receptors come from a human donor with classical Hodgkin lymphoma. CDR3s include the opening cysteine and the closing phenylalanine or tryptophan. A D gene is named only where the DNA matches it firmly. Size is stated for part of the rows, as once, few or many counts, or as a class when the clone is expanded.

CSVVVSVFRDRGSREQFF | TGCAGCGTCGTAGTTTCGGTCTTCCGGGACAGGGGATCTAGGGAGCAGTTCTTC | TRBJ2-1 | TRBD1 | TRBV29-1 | NA
CASSEFVREKLFF | TGTGCCAGCAGTGAATTTGTACGTGAAAAACTGTTTTTT | TRBJ1-4 | NA | TRBV25-1 | NA
CASRRTSPDTQYF | TGTGCCAGCAGGCGGACTAGCCCAGATACGCAGTATTTT | TRBJ2-3 | TRBD2 | TRBV6-1 | NA
CASSEIGQLNTEAFF | TGTGCCAGCAGTGAAATTGGGCAACTGAACACTGAAGCTTTCTTT | TRBJ1-1 | NA | TRBV6-1 | NA
CAWSLGGLGSNQPQHF | TGTGCCTGGAGCCTAGGGGGCCTTGGGAGCAATCAGCCCCAGCATTTT | TRBJ1-5 | TRBD1 | TRBV30 | NA
CASSYSREDEKLFF | TGTGCCAGCAGTTACTCGAGGGAGGATGAAAAACTGTTTTTT | TRBJ1-4 | NA | TRBV6-5 | once
CASSLEEFYEQYF | TGTGCCAGCAGCTTAGAGGAGTTCTACGAGCAGTACTTC | TRBJ2-7 | NA | TRBV7-6 | NA
CASSQDPYQPQHF | TGCGCCAGCAGCCAAGATCCCTATCAGCCCCAGCATTTT | TRBJ1-5 | NA | TRBV4-1 | once
CASSSWAGREWETDTQYF | TGTGCCAGCAGTTCATGGGCCGGGCGGGAGTGGGAAACAGATACGCAGTATTTT | TRBJ2-3 | TRBD2 | TRBV11-1 | NA
CATKFDMNTEAFF | TGTGCCACCAAGTTCGACATGAACACTGAAGCTTTCTTT | TRBJ1-1 | NA | TRBV15 | NA
CASSPGLAGGPGELFF | TGCGCCAGCAGCCCGGGACTAGCGGGAGGTCCCGGGGAGCTGTTTTTT | TRBJ2-2 | TRBD2 | TRBV5-1 | NA
CATHQGPPPYNEQFF | TGTGCCACCCATCAAGGGCCACCACCCTACAATGAGCAGTTCTTC | TRBJ2-1 | NA | TRBV27 | NA
CASRTTRSGNEQFF | TGTGCCAGCAGGACAACCCGCTCGGGTAATGAGCAGTTCTTC | TRBJ2-1 | NA | TRBV13 | NA
CASRTGGDGYTF | TGTGCCAGTCGGACCGGGGGCGATGGCTACACCTTC | TRBJ1-2 | NA | TRBV27 | NA
CASSLGVSLGGTNQPQHF | TGCGCCAGCAGCTTGGGAGTTTCGTTGGGCGGCACCAATCAGCCCCAGCATTTT | TRBJ1-5 | NA | TRBV5-1 | NA
CASRDSPTEAFF | TGTGCCAGTAGGGACAGCCCTACTGAAGCTTTCTTT | TRBJ1-1 | NA | TRBV19 | NA
CASSVTGGLDGYTF | TGTGCCAGTAGTGTCACAGGGGGGCTCGATGGCTACACCTTC | TRBJ1-2 | TRBD1 | TRBV19 | few
CASGLGILWGYTF | TGTGCTAGTGGTTTGGGGATTCTTTGGGGCTACACCTTC | TRBJ1-2 | NA | TRBV12-5 | NA